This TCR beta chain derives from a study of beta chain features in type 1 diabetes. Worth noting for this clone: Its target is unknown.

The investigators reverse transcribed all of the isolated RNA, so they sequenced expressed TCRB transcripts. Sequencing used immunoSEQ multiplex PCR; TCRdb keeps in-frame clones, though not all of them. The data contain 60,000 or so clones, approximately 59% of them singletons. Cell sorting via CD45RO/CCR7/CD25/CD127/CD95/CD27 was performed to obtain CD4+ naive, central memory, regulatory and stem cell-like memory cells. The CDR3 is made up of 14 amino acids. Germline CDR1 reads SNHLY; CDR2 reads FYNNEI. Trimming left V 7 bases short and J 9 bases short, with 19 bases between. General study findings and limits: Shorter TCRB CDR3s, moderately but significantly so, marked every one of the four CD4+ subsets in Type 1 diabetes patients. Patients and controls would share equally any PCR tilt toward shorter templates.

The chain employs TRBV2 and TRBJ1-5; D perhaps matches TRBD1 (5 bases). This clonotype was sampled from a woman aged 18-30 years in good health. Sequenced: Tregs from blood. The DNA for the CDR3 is TGTGCCAGCAAGCTAGGCCAGGGCCTCGGGCCCCAGCATTTT. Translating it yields CASKLGQGLGPQHF.